The 21 T cell receptor beta chains below all came from one sample that was sequenced in a study of cytomegalovirus exposure and HLA in healthy donors (TCRdb year 2017). Library generation was performed with the immunoSEQ multiplex PCR assay. What TCRdb holds here is the immuneACCESS table cut down to in-frame rearrangements. Part of the clones is not present; checked against another copy, under half of the missing clones reflect an unresolved V gene, and the others are unexplained. A total of some 350,000 clones appear in this sample, 87% of them only once. The top ten clones comprise roughly 1.1% of the sample. Specimen: PBMCs. These receptors all come from a woman aged 25 to 45 in good health and CMV-seropositive.

The gene calls are TRBV5-6 and TRBJ2-7; 9 positions agree with TRBD1. The germline V gene encodes CDR1 SGHDT and CDR2 YYEEEE. V lost 0 bases to trimming and J lost 1 base; unmatched junction nucleotides: 8. There are 17 residues in the CDR3. The CDR3 loop reads CASSLAWGGQGSYEQYF. The CDR3, as DNA: TGTGCCAGCAGCTTGGCTTGGGGGGGACAGGGTTCCTACGAGCAGTACTTC.

The genes are TRBV7-2 and TRBJ2-5; D perhaps matches TRBD2 (6 bases). The CDR3 spans 14 residues. CDR1 is SGHTA and CDR2 is FQGNSA in the germline V gene. V lost 3 bases, J lost 7 bases, and 15 bases lay in between. CDR3 nucleotide sequence: TGTGCCAGCAGCTTGGATAGCGGCGGTGGGACCCAGTACTTC. Its protein is CASSLDSGGGTQYF.

The chain recombines TRBV19 with TRBJ1-6; no clear D. This CDR3 spans 16 amino acids. From germline, CDR1 is LNHDA and CDR2 SQIVND (reference sequence). With 6 bases removed from V and 7 bases from J, the gap between germline ends came to 19 bases. The CDR3 DNA is TGTGCCAGTAGCCTACACGGTGGCCCTCAGAATTCACCCCTCCACTTT. Translating gives CASSLHGGPQNSPLHF. Together with reference TRBV19 and TRBJ1-6, the CDR3 gives the full variable domain: DGGITQSPKYLFRKEGQNVTLSCEQNLNHDAMYWYRQDPGQGLRLIYYSQIVNDFQKGDIAEGYSVSREKKESFPLTVTSAQKNPTAFYLCASSLHGGPQNSPLHFGNGTRLTVT.

This clone was detected a few times. This chain connects TRBV27 to TRBJ2-2; TRBD1 agrees at 8 bases. The V gene's germline CDR1 is MNHEY and CDR2 SMNVEV (reference sequence). V lost 2 bases to trimming and J lost 3 bases; unmatched junction nucleotides: 2. The CDR3 covers 15 residues. CDR3 bases: TGTGCCAGCAGTTTAACAGGGGGATACACCGGGGAGCTGTTTTTT. Encoded protein: CASSLTGGYTGELFF.

V gene TRBV6-6 combines with J gene TRBJ2-1, with D possibly being TRBD2 (5 bases). This CDR3 comprises 14 residues. The germline V gene has CDR1 MNHNY and CDR2 SVGAGI (reference sequence). Trimming removed 5 bases from V and 0 bases from J, with 8 bases in between. The CDR3 protein is CASSRGSSYNEQFF. In DNA, the CDR3 is TGTGCCAGCAGTCGGGGAAGCTCCTACAATGAGCAGTTCTTC.

The chain joins TRBV9 to TRBJ2-1; maybe TRBD2 (6 bases). The germline CDR1 and CDR2 sequences are SGDLS and YYNGEE. V gave up 5 bases and J gave up 5 bases, with 14 bases separating them. The CDR3 runs to 14 residues. Written as DNA, the CDR3 is TGTGCCAGCAGACCTGTGGGGAGGAACAATGAGCAGTTCTTC. The encoded protein is CASRPVGRNNEQFF.

J is TRBJ2-3 and V is TRBV30, with TRBD2 as a possible D gene (6 bases). Germline V gene data show CDR1 as GTSNPN and CDR2 as SVGIG (reference sequence). The CDR3 sequence is 13 residues long. V lost 3 bases to trimming and J lost 2 bases, with 9 bases between them. The CDR3 loop is CAWRGRTTDTQYF. CDR3 nucleotides: TGTGCCTGGAGGGGGAGGACCACAGATACGCAGTATTTT.

The chain employs TRBV5-4 and TRBJ2-5, with no clear D. CDR1 is SGHNT, CDR2 YYREEE, per germline (reference sequence). V lost 2 bases and J lost 3, with 8 bases in between. CDR3 length: 13 residues. The CDR3 protein is CASSFPGEETQYF. CDR3 coding DNA: TGTGCCAGCAGCTTCCCAGGAGAAGAGACCCAGTACTTC.

The chain carries TRBV28 and TRBJ2-7; D unclear. CDR1 is MDHEN, CDR2 SYDVKM, per germline. Trimming took off 5 bases at V and 2 bases at J, with 10 bases between the two ends. The CDR3 totals 13 residues. The CDR3 DNA reads TGTGCCAGCAGTCTACTGGGCCCCTACGAGCAGTACTTC. This translates into CASSLLGPYEQYF.

In DNA form, the CDR3 reads TGCGCCAGCAGCCTGACCGGACAGAATGAAAAACTGTTTTTT. It is translated as CASSLTGQNEKLFF. The gene calls are TRBV4-3 and TRBJ1-4, with D possibly matching TRBD1 (6 bases). V lost 4 bases and J 5 bases, leaving 11 bases between the germline ends. The germline gives CDR1 LGHNA, CDR2 YSLEER. This CDR3 region has 14 residues.

This sequence joins TRBV7-9 and TRBJ1-4; D is unclear. V lost 10 bases to trimming and J lost 5 bases, with 26 bases between them. Germline lookup yields CDR1 SEHNR and CDR2 FQNEAQ (reference sequence). The CDR3 sequence is 17 residues long. CDR3 amino acids: CAIGPPSIGGKNEKLFF. The CDR3 bases are TGTGCCATCGGCCCCCCCTCCATCGGCGGAAAAAATGAAAAACTGTTTTTT.

V usage is TRBV7-8 and J usage is TRBJ2-7, with D perhaps TRBD2 (6 bases). Germline loops: CDR1 SGHVS, CDR2 FQNEAQ. The ends were cut back, 4 bases at V and 3 bases at J, with 16 bases in the middle. The CDR3 length is 15 residues. CDR3 sequence reads: CASSSGLEAVYEQYF. CDR3 coding DNA: TGTGCCAGCAGCTCGGGACTCGAGGCCGTCTACGAGCAGTACTTC. The whole variable domain, remainder taken from reference TRBV7-8 and TRBJ2-7, is GAGVSQSPRYKVAKRGQDVALRCDPISGHVSLFWYQQALGQGPEFLTYFQNEAQLDKSGLPSDRFFAERPEGSVSTLKIQRTQQEDSAVYLCASSSGLEAVYEQYFGPGTRLTVT.

The chain couples TRBV7-9 to TRBJ2-1, with 15 bases lining up with TRBD2. This CDR3 spans 16 amino acids. The germline gives CDR1 SEHNR, CDR2 FQNEAQ (reference sequence). V was pared by 5 bases and J by 10 bases, with 9 bases of the junction left unmatched. CDR3: CASSPPGTSGGPEQFF. The DNA for the CDR3 is TGTGCCAGCAGCCCCCCCGGGACTAGCGGGGGGCCAGAGCAGTTCTTC.

The rearrangement joins TRBV29-1 to TRBJ2-1; no clear D gene. The CDR3 runs 11 residues. The germline gives CDR1 SQVTM, CDR2 ANQGSEA. The ends were cut back, 7 bases at V and 5 bases at J, with 9 bases in the middle. The CDR3 loop is CSDYRDNEQFF. In DNA form, the CDR3 reads TGCAGCGACTACCGCGACAATGAGCAGTTCTTC.

The rearrangement uses TRBV4-3 and TRBJ2-7; a possible D gene is TRBD2 (7 bases). This CDR3 is 15 amino acids long. Germline V gene lookup returns CDR1 LGHNA and CDR2 YSLEER. Trimming took 5 bases from V and 3 from J, leaving 17 bases between them. CDR3 sequence: CASSSHEGGVYEQYF. CDR3 nucleotides: TGCGCCAGCAGCTCGCACGAGGGGGGGGTCTACGAGCAGTACTTC.

The chain couples TRBV9 to TRBJ1-3; 9 bases match TRBD1. The CDR3 is 16 residues long. V shed 5 bases and J 4 bases; nucleotides not matched to a gene: 10. Germline CDR1 reads SGDLS; CDR2 reads YYNGEE. The CDR3 protein is CASRPGTGRGGNTIYF. The CDR3 coding sequence is TGTGCCAGCAGACCGGGGACAGGGAGAGGCGGAAACACCATATATTTT.

The genes are TRBV28 and TRBJ1-2, with D unresolved. The germline gives CDR1 MDHEN, CDR2 SYDVKM. Between the trimmed V and J ends, which lost 4 bases and 3 bases, there was a span of 9 bases. CDR3 length: 13 residues. The CDR3 protein is CASSSQEDYGYTF. The CDR3 coding sequence is TGTGCCAGCAGTTCTCAGGAGGACTATGGCTACACCTTC.

The gene calls are TRBV28 and TRBJ2-7, with D tentatively TRBD1 (5 bases). Trimming removed 4 bases from V and 2 bases from J, with 12 bases in between. The CDR3 covers 14 residues. Germline lookup yields CDR1 MDHEN and CDR2 SYDVKM. The CDR3 nucleotides read TGTGCCAGCAGTTCATCGGACAAAGCCTACGAGCAGTACTTC. Its protein product is CASSSSDKAYEQYF.

This rearrangement joins TRBV25-1 to TRBJ2-7, with 9 nucleotides matching TRBD2. With V trimmed by 1 base and J by 3 bases, 10 bases remained unmatched. Germline assignment: CDR1 MGHDK and CDR2 SYGVNS. This CDR3 spans 17 amino acids. The CDR3 DNA reads as TGTGCCAGCAGTGAATTTAGCGGGAGAGGGGGCAGCTACGAGCAGTACTTC. It codes for CASSEFSGRGGSYEQYF.

This clone was counted a single time. This chain joins TRBV7-2 and TRBJ2-3; TRBD2 aligns across 8 bases. CDR3 length equals 14 residues. The junction had 6 bases not matched to a gene; V was cut back by 4 bases and J by 6 bases. Per germline, CDR1 SGHTA and CDR2 FQGNSA. The CDR3 DNA follows: TGTGCCAGCAGCTCCGGACTAGCAAAGGATACGCAGTATTTT. Its protein product is CASSSGLAKDTQYF. Filled out from reference TRBV7-2 and TRBJ2-3, the complete variable domain reads GAGVSQSPSNKVTEKGKDVELRCDPISGHTALYWYRQSLGQGLEFLIYFQGNSAPDKSGLPSDRFSAERTGGSVSTLTIQRTQQEDSAVYLCASSSGLAKDTQYFGPGTRLTVL.

The chain is built from TRBV6-6 and TRBJ1-6; D call uncertain. The CDR3 is 12 residues long. Trimming left V 0 bases short and J 7 bases short, with 1 base between. Looked up from germline, CDR1 is MNHNY and CDR2 is SVGAGI (reference sequence). The CDR3 loop is CASSYSNSPLHF. Here the CDR3 DNA reads TGTGCCAGCAGTTACTCCAATTCACCCCTCCACTTT.